Listed below are T cell receptor beta chains from one sample, sequenced in a study of response to subunit inactivated influenza vaccine. Via MiXCR, TCRdb re-called the RT-PCR reads, giving one row per CDR3 protein. In the table there are approximately 700,000 distinct CDR3 sequences, approximately 14% of which are singletons. The material was PBMCs from blood, obtained 11 to 12 days after vaccination. These receptors were collected from a man in his forties or fifties who received an inactivated influenza vaccine. Both conserved end residues are part of each CDR3. The order of the fields is clone size, J gene, D gene, V gene, CDR3 DNA, CDR3 protein. The D gene is left open where the match is weak. Rows give clone size only sometimes, using once, few, many, or a class for an expanded clone.

NA | TRBJ2-6 | TRBD1 | TRBV10-3 | TGTGCCATCAGCCCATTTATCAGGGGGCGCCCCTCTGGGGCCAACGTCCTGACTTTC | CAISPFIRGRPSGANVLTF
NA | TRBJ1-2 | NA | TRBV6-5 | TGTGCCAGCAGTTACACGGGTCCAGGCTATGGCTACACCTTC | CASSYTGPGYGYTF
many | TRBJ2-7 | TRBD1 | TRBV5-1 | TGCGCCAGCACCCCAGGGGGCGGCGAGCAGTACTTC | CASTPGGGEQYF
few | TRBJ2-4 | NA | TRBV30 | TGTGCCTGGAGTAGTGGGGGAGAGGAGAACTTC | CAWSSGGEENF
NA | TRBJ2-1 | TRBD2 | TRBV5-1 | TGCGCCAGCAGCTTGGCCGGGGGACTAACCTCGTACAATGAGCAGTTCTTC | CASSLAGGLTSYNEQFF
few | TRBJ1-1 | NA | TRBV5-1 | TGCGCCAGCAGCTTGGAGCCTTCGAACACTGAAGCTTTCTTT | CASSLEPSNTEAFF
NA | TRBJ2-7 | TRBD2 | TRBV6-2/TRBV6-3 | TGTTCCAGCAAGACCCCCAGTGGCGGGAGTGTATACGAGCAGTACTTC | CSSKTPSGGSVYEQYF
many | TRBJ2-7 | TRBD2 | TRBV20-1 | TGCAGTGCCACCGGACTAGCGGGATTACGCGAGCAGTACTTC | CSATGLAGLREQYF
few | TRBJ1-3 | TRBD1 | TRBV4-3 | TGCGCCAGCAGCCAAGATCCCGACAGGGCCGGCGGAAACACCATATATTTT | CASSQDPDRAGGNTIYF
NA | TRBJ1-1 | TRBD1 | TRBV10-3 | TGTGCCATCAGTGACCTGGGACAGATGTACACTGAAGCTTTCTTT | CAISDLGQMYTEAFF
NA | TRBJ2-1 | NA | TRBV14 | TGTGCCAGCAGCCAACCCCCTCCCCTAGGCAATGAGCAGTTCTTC | CASSQPPPLGNEQFF
few | TRBJ1-2 | NA | TRBV5-1 | TGCGCCAGCAGCTTGCAGGTGGGGGGGCGCGGGAGTGGCTACACCTTC | CASSLQVGGRGSGYTF
few | TRBJ1-5 | TRBD1 | TRBV30 | TGTGCCTGGAGTGCTGGACAGGGCAATCAGCCCCAGCATTTT | CAWSAGQGNQPQHF
NA | TRBJ2-1 | TRBD1 | TRBV5-1 | TGCGCCAGCAGCTTGGTATACGTTGCTGGGACAGGGAGCCATGAGCAGTTCTTC | CASSLVYVAGTGSHEQFF
few | TRBJ1-6 | NA | TRBV11-2 | TGTGCCAGCAGCGAAAATTCACCCCTCCACTTT | CASSENSPLHF
NA | TRBJ2-3 | NA | TRBV28 | TGTGCCAGCAGTTTATCGTTCGGCATCCAGGGGACAGATACGCAGTATTTT | CASSLSFGIQGTDTQYF
NA | TRBJ2-3 | NA | TRBV29-1 | TGCAGCGTTGATCAGTGGGGGGATACGCAGTATTTT | CSVDQWGDTQYF
NA | TRBJ2-2 | TRBD2 | TRBV6-1 | TGTGCCAGCATGATGGTTATTGGCAGCGGGGCCGGGGAGCTGTTTTTT | CASMMVIGSGAGELFF
few | TRBJ2-5 | NA | TRBV7-2 | TGTGCCAGCAGCTTAAGACAGGAGGGGACCCAGTACTTC | CASSLRQEGTQYF
few | TRBJ2-7 | TRBD2 | TRBV11-1 | TGTGCCAGCACCGAATACCCCAACCCCGGGAGGCTTATCTACGAGCAGTACTTC | CASTEYPNPGRLIYEQYF
NA | TRBJ2-3 | TRBD2 | TRBV7-2 | TGTGCCAGCAGCTTAGGTCGGGGGGGCGATTTAGATACGCAGTATTTT | CASSLGRGGDLDTQYF
few | TRBJ2-3 | TRBD1 | TRBV20-1 | TGCAGTGCTAGCCGGACAGGGAGCACAGATACGCAGTATTTT | CSASRTGSTDTQYF
few | TRBJ2-3 | NA | TRBV20-1 | TGCAGTGCTAGCATAGCGGTTCAGCAGTATTTT | CSASIAVQQYF
NA | TRBJ2-3 | NA | TRBV10-3 | TGTGCCATCAGTGAGTCCCCGGAGGACACAGATACGCAGTATTTT | CAISESPEDTDTQYF
few | TRBJ2-5 | NA | TRBV5-1 | TGCGCCAGCAGCTCAGGGGCTAGCGGTACGAAAGAGACCCAGTACTTC | CASSSGASGTKETQYF
few | TRBJ2-3 | NA | TRBV20-1 | TGCAGTGCTAGAGATGACGAGGGGGGCACAGATACGCAGTATTTT | CSARDDEGGTDTQYF
NA | TRBJ2-1 | TRBD2 | TRBV7-3 | TGTGCCAGCAGCCACGGGAGGGCCCCCTACAATGAGCAGTTCTTC | CASSHGRAPYNEQFF
NA | TRBJ1-4 | NA | TRBV7-2 | TGTGCCAGCAGCCCTGGTCCCCGAGATGGCGAAAAACTGTTTTTT | CASSPGPRDGEKLFF
few | TRBJ2-1 | NA | TRBV7-2 | TGTGCCAGCAGCCGGGACCGGGCCGTCTTGGGGAATGAGCAGTTCTTC | CASSRDRAVLGNEQFF
NA | TRBJ2-7 | NA | TRBV6-5 | TGTGCCAGCAGTTACTCCCGGGGCACCTACGAGCAGTACTTC | CASSYSRGTYEQYF
few | TRBJ2-5 | NA | TRBV9 | TGTGCCAGCAGCGTAGGAGGGGAGAGCCAAGAGACCCAGTACTTC | CASSVGGESQETQYF
few | TRBJ2-7 | NA | TRBV5-1 | TGCGCCAGCAGCAAGACCCTGCGGGAGCAGTACTTC | CASSKTLREQYF
many | TRBJ1-1 | TRBD1 | TRBV7-3 | TGTGCCAGCAGCAGTGACAGGGGGGACACTGAAGCTTTCTTT | CASSSDRGDTEAFF
few | TRBJ2-7 | NA | TRBV7-2 | TGTGCCAGCAGCTTAGTAGGACAGTGGGAATACGAGCAGTACTTC | CASSLVGQWEYEQYF
many | TRBJ2-7 | NA | TRBV29-1 | TGCAGCGTTGAATCCTCCCAAGACTACGAGCAGTACTTC | CSVESSQDYEQYF
NA | TRBJ2-7 | NA | TRBV5-1 | TGCGCCAGCAGCGGGGGGACGGACTACGAGCAGTACTTC | CASSGGTDYEQYF
few | TRBJ2-2 | TRBD2 | TRBV20-1 | TGCAGTGCTAGAGCGGGACTAGACACCGGGGAGCTGTTTTTT | CSARAGLDTGELFF
many | TRBJ2-7 | NA | TRBV7-8 | TGTGCCAGCAGCAAGGATCTGTACGAGCAGTACTTC | CASSKDLYEQYF
few | TRBJ2-2 | NA | TRBV7-6 | TGTGCCAGCAGCACGGCCGTGAACACCGGGGAGCTGTTTTTT | CASSTAVNTGELFF
NA | TRBJ2-7 | TRBD2 | TRBV6-1 | TGTGCCAGCAGTACAGGGACTAGCGGGAGAGTAAGAGCCGAGCAGTACTTC | CASSTGTSGRVRAEQYF
few | TRBJ2-2 | TRBD2 | TRBV20-1 | TGCAGTGCCATCTCCCGGCGGACTAGCGCGAAGACCGGGGAGCTGTTTTTT | CSAISRRTSAKTGELFF
few | TRBJ1-1 | NA | TRBV12-3/TRBV12-4 | TGTGCCAGCAGGGCCGGGTCCACTGAAGCTTTCTTT | CASRAGSTEAFF
few | TRBJ2-6 | TRBD1 | TRBV30 | TGTGCCTGGGATACCGGGACAGGTGGGGCCAACGTCCTGACTTTC | CAWDTGTGGANVLTF
few | TRBJ2-7 | NA | TRBV20-1 | TGCAGTGCTATTGGTTTGTCGGGCGTAAACGAGCAGTACTTC | CSAIGLSGVNEQYF
NA | TRBJ1-4 | NA | TRBV28 | TGTGCCAGCAGCACACAACCACCGGGACGTGAAAAACTGTTTTTT | CASSTQPPGREKLFF
NA | TRBJ1-1 | NA | TRBV2 | TGTGCCAGCAGTGAAGAAATCCCCCGAACAGGAAAGTTT | CASSEEIPRTGKF
NA | TRBJ2-7 | TRBD2 | TRBV27 | TGTGCCAGCAGTTTCGCGGGAGTAGGGGAGCAGTACTTC | CASSFAGVGEQYF
NA | TRBJ2-4 | NA | TRBV29-1 | TGCAGCGTTGCTGCTACCGGGGACATTCAGTACTTC | CSVAATGDIQYF
many | TRBJ2-3 | NA | TRBV12-3/TRBV12-4 | TGTGCCAGCAGTTTAGCAAGACAGATTAGCACAGATACGCAGTATTTT | CASSLARQISTDTQYF
few | TRBJ2-5 | TRBD2 | TRBV24-1 | TGTGCCACCAGTGATTCCCCACCGGGGGGAGAGACCCAGTACTTC | CATSDSPPGGETQYF
NA | TRBJ2-5 | TRBD2 | TRBV28 | TGTGCCAGCAGCGAGGGACTAGCGTCCCGGGAGACCCAGTACTTC | CASSEGLASRETQYF
few | TRBJ2-7 | TRBD1 | TRBV12-3/TRBV12-4 | TGTGCCAGCAGCCACCGGGACAGGAAGCGCCGGGGGTACTTC | CASSHRDRKRRGYF
many | TRBJ2-7 | NA | TRBV7-2 | TGTGCCAGCAGCTTAGCCACAGCACCGGCAATGAACTACGAGCAGTACTTC | CASSLATAPAMNYEQYF
many | TRBJ1-3 | NA | TRBV30 | TGTGCCTGGAGTAAAACCCTTGGAAACACCATATATTTT | CAWSKTLGNTIYF
few | TRBJ1-1 | NA | TRBV7-9 | TGTGCCAGCAGCCTAGGGGGGGCTCGAACTGAAGCTTTCTTT | CASSLGGARTEAFF
few | TRBJ1-1 | NA | TRBV7-2 | TGTGCCAGCAGCTCCCTCCGTGGCGGGGGCACTGAAGCTTTCTTT | CASSSLRGGGTEAFF